This T cell receptor beta chain derives from a study of blood T cell repertoires in COVID-19. About the research overall: Collection of acute and convalescent COVID-19 samples took place in the United States, Italy and Spain. Sample material is recorded as cDNA or gDNA derived from T cells, B-cell-depleted T cells, or PBMCs.

Authors' processing steps: Amplification with reference gene primers provided the estimates of nucleated cell counts. Sequencing was performed with immunoSEQ multiplex PCR; in TCRdb, only in-frame clones are kept and a portion is missing. V and J calls and clone size are as listed in that table; D and trimming were resolved from the DNA. The table includes about 40,000 clones, roughly 85% detected once. The V end lost 0 bases, the J end lost 7 bases, and 11 bases lay between the germline ends. CDR1 and CDR2 from the germline V gene are SGHRS and YFSETQ. The CDR3 runs 15 residues. This TCR derives from a woman aged 70-85 years with acute or convalescent COVID-19. Sequencing used peripheral blood. The rearrangement joins TRBV5-1 to TRBJ1-6; a weak D match, TRBD1 (5 bases). In DNA form, the CDR3 reads TGCGCCAGCAGCTTGGGGTCGGGGGGAAATTCACCCCTCCACTTT. Protein sequence: CASSLGSGGNSPLHF.